Here is one T cell receptor (beta chain) with its context. This specimen belongs to a study of early T cells in non-severe SARS-CoV-2 infection. Study-level information: The input, bulk RNA from unsorted whole blood, was sequenced, and chains were unpaired.

The protocol attached unique molecular identifiers to individual cDNA molecules. TCRdb processed the 5' RACE reads anew with MiXCR; each CDR3 protein has one entry. The sample has about 80,000 distinct CDR3 sequences, 8.5% to 10% seen once. The length of the CDR3 is 16 residues. The germline CDR1 and CDR2 sequences are SGHNT and YYREEE (reference sequence). With 2 bases removed from V and 8 bases from J, the gap between germline ends came to 20 bases. The sequencing input was whole blood. This TCR was recovered from an adult who was a healthcare worker with PCR-confirmed SARS-CoV-2 infection or an uninfected control (not recorded which). The J gene is TRBJ2-1, the V gene TRBV5-4; TRBD1 or TRBD2 may be the D gene (5 bases each). CDR3 in amino acids: CASSFPFAGLGDEQFF. CDR3 nucleotide sequence: TGTGCCAGCAGCTTCCCGTTTGCGGGTCTGGGGGATGAGCAGTTCTTC.